The next 24 T cell receptor beta chains were all read from a single sample in a study of response to subunit inactivated influenza vaccine (dated by TCRdb to the late 2010s). The method was RT-PCR. Sequenced using an Illumina HiSeq 2500. TCRdb trimmed public reads at Q25 via fastp, called clones via MiXCR and kept in-frame beta chains. Under each unique CDR3 protein, matching rows form one entry showing the most common genes and DNA. The sample profile shows 500,000 to 600,000 distinct CDR3 sequences; roughly 10% of them were found once. Of the sample, roughly a tenth is held by the ten largest clones. The source was PBMCs from blood, collected on the day of vaccination. The receptor source for this set is a man aged 50 to 59 who received an inactivated influenza vaccine. Donor details come from another sample of the same person, matched by shared clones.

The CDR3 DNA is TGTGCCACCAGCGTTACAGGGAACACTGAAGCTTTCTTT. This translates into CATSVTGNTEAFF. The chain is built from TRBV15 and TRBJ1-1; the D gene is possibly TRBD1 (5 bases). CDR3 length equals 13 residues. The germline V gene encodes CDR1 LNHNV and CDR2 YYDKDF (reference sequence). V shed 5 bases and J shed 1 base, with 8 bases lying between them.

The V and J genes are TRBV5-1 and TRBJ2-1; D uncertain. The CDR3 has 12 amino acids. The germline CDR1 and CDR2 sequences are SGHRS and YFSETQ. V was shortened by 4 bases and J by 8 bases, with 10 bases between the two germline ends. CDR3 amino acids: CASSRLEDEQFF. CDR3 DNA sequence: TGCGCCAGCAGCCGTCTCGAGGATGAGCAGTTCTTC. The whole variable domain, remainder taken from reference TRBV5-1 and TRBJ2-1, is KAGVTQTPRYLIKTRGQQVTLSCSPISGHRSVSWYQQTPGQGLQFLFEYFSETQRNKGNFPGRFSGRQFSNSRSEMNVSTLELGDSALYLCASSRLEDEQFFGPGTRLTVL.

This clonotype was seen repeatedly, ten times or more. The chain joins TRBV2 to TRBJ1-6; D may be TRBD1 (5 bases). CDR1 and CDR2 from the germline V gene are SNHLY and FYNNEI. V was trimmed by 8 bases and J by 7 bases, leaving 21 bases between them. The length of the CDR3 is 16 residues. CDR3 residues: CASSEAGVRENSPLHF. DNA for the CDR3: TGTGCCAGCTCAGAGGCGGGCGTCAGGGAAAATTCACCCCTCCACTTT. The full variable domain, its missing parts supplied by reference TRBV2 and TRBJ1-6, is EPEVTQTPSHQVTQMGQEVILRCVPISNHLYFYWYRQILGQKVEFLVSFYNNEISEKSEIFDDQFSVERPDGSNFTLKIRSTKLEDSAMYFCASSEAGVRENSPLHFGNGTRLTVT.

This clonotype has only a few counts. A read error may explain this, as a much larger clone is one base away. The J gene is TRBJ2-3, the V gene TRBV7-9; D unresolved. Trimming stripped 8 bases from V and 0 bases from J, with 3 bases between. The CDR3 has 11 residues. Germline-derived CDR1 and CDR2 are SEHNR and FQNEAQ (reference sequence). The CDR3 bases are TGTGCCAGCGGGAGCACAGATACGCAGTATTTT. It specifies CASGSTDTQYF.

The rearrangement links TRBV28 to TRBJ2-7, with TRBD1 matching over 10 bases. The V gene's germline CDR1 is MDHEN and CDR2 SYDVKM. V lost 5 bases, J lost 5 bases, and 9 bases stayed unmatched. The CDR3 is made up of 15 amino acids. The CDR3 nucleotides are TGTGCCAGCAGTCCCTCTGGACAGGGGGGGGACGAGCAGTACTTC. Protein: CASSPSGQGGDEQYF.

The chain uses TRBV6-5 and TRBJ2-3; D is unclear. The CDR3 is 13 amino acids. The germline CDR1 and CDR2 sequences are MNHEY and SVGAGI. V lost 2 bases, J lost 2 bases, and 5 bases lay in between. Here the CDR3 reads CASSYQTTDTQYF. CDR3 DNA: TGTGCCAGCAGTTACCAGACCACAGATACGCAGTATTTT.

This clonotype was found once. The V gene is TRBV28, the J gene TRBJ2-7, with D tentatively TRBD1 or TRBD2 (5 bases each). Germline V gene sequence: CDR1 MDHEN, CDR2 SYDVKM. The V end was cut by 5 bases, the J end by 5 bases, with 16 bases between. This CDR3 is 14 amino acids long. This CDR3 reads CASSESGTLDEQYF. Here the CDR3 DNA reads TGTGCCAGCAGTGAGTCGGGGACCTTGGACGAGCAGTACTTC.

This clonotype was observed many times. V and J are TRBV6-5 and TRBJ2-2, with D possibly matching TRBD2 (6 bases). The CDR3 is 18 amino acids. Between the trimmed V and J ends, which lost 0 bases and 0 bases, there was a span of 14 bases. Germline CDR1 and CDR2: MNHEY and SVGAGI. CDR3 in amino acids: CASSYSRAGTANTGELFF. The CDR3 region has the DNA TGTGCCAGCAGTTACTCGAGGGCGGGGACCGCGAACACCGGGGAGCTGTTTTTT.

This clonotype was detected many times. The rearrangement joins TRBV5-1 to TRBJ1-3, with TRBD1 as a possible D gene (5 bases). CDR1 is SGHRS, CDR2 YFSETQ, per germline. V was pared by 4 bases and J by 4 bases, with 15 bases between. The CDR3 is 15 amino acids. DNA of the CDR3: TGCGCCAGCAGCCGTGGGGGGTTTACGGGAAACACCATATATTTT. It yields the protein CASSRGGFTGNTIYF.

The chain combines TRBV4-2 with TRBJ2-7; TRBD2 matches at 13 bases. The CDR3 has 16 residues. V lost 4 bases and J lost 2; bases outside the gene matches: 5. Germline V lookup: CDR1 LGHNA, CDR2 YNFKEQ. The CDR3 region is CASSLQGLAGAYEQYF. For the CDR3, the DNA is TGTGCCAGCAGCCTACAAGGACTAGCGGGAGCCTACGAGCAGTACTTC.

This chain connects TRBV20-1 to TRBJ2-3, with TRBD2 matching over 10 bases. Per germline, CDR1 DFQATT and CDR2 SNEGSKA (reference sequence). Trimming removed 6 bases from V and 3 bases from J; junction bases left unmatched: 12. The CDR3 consists of 16 residues. CDR3 amino acids: CSALPRLAGSTDTQYF. CDR3 nucleotide sequence: TGCAGTGCCCTACCACGACTAGCGGGTAGTACAGATACGCAGTATTTT.

The chain has TRBV5-6 and TRBJ2-5, with 9 bases lining up with TRBD2. The CDR3 sequence is 20 residues long. The V and J ends lost 3 bases and 2 bases, in that order; junction bases with no gene match: 20. From germline, CDR1 is SGHDT and CDR2 YYEEEE. The chain's CDR3 is CASSSGLGVVERGAQETQYF. CDR3 nucleotide sequence: TGTGCCAGCAGCTCCGGTCTGGGGGTCGTCGAGCGGGGGGCACAAGAGACCCAGTACTTC.

The chain carries TRBV19 and TRBJ2-1; TRBD2 matches 9 bases. The CDR3 extends over 13 amino acids. Per the germline V gene, CDR1 is LNHDA and CDR2 is SQIVND (reference sequence). Unmatched junction bases numbered 4, after V lost 3 bases and J lost 10 bases. In DNA, the CDR3 is TGTGCCAGTAGTATTAGCGGGAGAAACGAGCAGTTCTTC. Its protein is CASSISGRNEQFF.

This clonotype is categorized as medium-sized (0.01 to 0.1%). The chain has TRBV20-1 and TRBJ2-2; D is possibly TRBD2 (6 bases). The V end lost 0 bases, the J end lost 6 bases, and 17 bases lay between the germline ends. Germline assignment: CDR1 DFQATT and CDR2 SNEGSKA (reference sequence). The CDR3 length is 16 residues. The CDR3 DNA sequence: TGCAGTGCTAGAGATCCTGGAGGGATGCGTTCCGGGGAGCTGTTTTTT. This encodes CSARDPGGMRSGELFF.

This clonotype showed up just a few times. The DNA of the CDR3 is TGTGCCAGTAACCCCGGGATCGGGGGGACCGGGGAGCTGTTTTTT. Translating gives CASNPGIGGTGELFF. This sequence joins TRBV25-1 and TRBJ2-2; 7 bases are a match to TRBD2. Germline V gene data show CDR1 as MGHDK and CDR2 as SYGVNS. Trimming removed 9 bases from V and 5 bases from J; junction bases left unmatched: 12. CDR3 length: 15 amino acids.

The chain has TRBV12-3 or TRBV12-4 and TRBJ1-6; D is uncertain. This CDR3 region has 12 residues. V lost 3 bases to trimming and J lost 10 bases, with 7 bases between them. DNA for the CDR3: TGTGCCAGCAGTTTCTTCGGCTCACCCCTCCACTTT. Amino acids: CASSFFGSPLHF.

This clonotype came up many times. This chain joins TRBV12-3 or TRBV12-4 and TRBJ2-5; possible D gene TRBD1, 6 bases. V was cut by 1 base and J by 5 bases, with 14 bases left in between. CDR3 size: 15 residues. The CDR3 DNA reads as TGTGCCAGCAGTTTAGGTGCAGGGGAGTGGGAGACCCAGTACTTC. Translating it yields CASSLGAGEWETQYF.

The rearrangement joins TRBV5-1 to TRBJ1-5, with no clear D. CDR1 and CDR2 (germline): SGHRS, YFSETQ. The CDR3 length is 14 residues. Deletions cut 0 bases from V and 9 bases from J, with 13 bases between. The CDR3 DNA reads as TGCGCCAGCAGCTTGGAGTATGGGCGGGGGCCCCAGCATTTT. It specifies CASSLEYGRGPQHF.

The CDR3 nucleotides are TGCAGTGCTAGCACTGTGCTGCCGGGACAGGCATTGAGCTCCTACGAGCAGTACTTC. Amino acids: CSASTVLPGQALSSYEQYF. V and J are TRBV20-1 and TRBJ2-7; 8 bases map to TRBD1. This CDR3 has 19 amino acids. In germline, CDR1 is DFQATT, CDR2 SNEGSKA (reference sequence). With V trimmed by 3 bases and J by 0 bases, 19 bases remained unmatched.

This clonotype was seen at least ten times. The chain recombines TRBV20-1 with TRBJ2-1; tentatively, D is TRBD2 (6 bases). The V and J ends lost 4 bases and 4 bases respectively, with 17 bases between them. CDR3 length: 15 residues. Germline V CDR1 and CDR2: DFQATT, SNEGSKA (reference sequence). CDR3 protein: CSATRPGLVYNEQFF. In DNA, the CDR3 is TGCAGTGCTACCCGTCCGGGACTCGTATACAATGAGCAGTTCTTC.

This clonotype has just a few counts. This chain connects TRBV19 to TRBJ1-4; a possible D gene is TRBD1 (5 bases). V lost 7 bases to trimming and J lost 6 bases, with 12 bases between them. The CDR3 is 13 amino acids. Looked up from germline, CDR1 is LNHDA and CDR2 is SQIVND (reference sequence). CDR3 sequence: CASIGGWDEKLFF. As DNA, the CDR3 is TGTGCCAGTATTGGGGGATGGGATGAAAAACTGTTTTTT.

This clonotype came up many times. The CDR3 DNA reads as TGTGCCAGCAGTCCTCGTGGACAATACAATGAGCAGTTCTTC. It codes for CASSPRGQYNEQFF. The chain uses TRBV18 and TRBJ2-1, with D maybe TRBD1 (5 bases). Trimming stripped 8 bases from V and 4 bases from J, with 15 bases between. The V gene's germline CDR1 is KGHSH and CDR2 LQKENI. The CDR3 consists of 14 residues.

The chain joins TRBV20-1 to TRBJ1-5; D might be TRBD1 (5 bases). V was clipped by 2 bases and J by 5 bases, with 16 bases between them. This CDR3 spans 15 amino acids. Germline V gene lookup returns CDR1 DFQATT and CDR2 SNEGSKA (reference sequence). The CDR3 here is CSARTSGQMDQPQHF. The DNA for the CDR3 is TGCAGTGCTAGAACCTCCGGACAAATGGATCAGCCCCAGCATTTT.

V is TRBV27 and J is TRBJ2-7; 13 bases are a match to TRBD2. Germline V gene lookup returns CDR1 MNHEY and CDR2 SMNVEV (reference sequence). The CDR3 runs 15 residues. The trim removed 5 bases at V and 7 bases at J, leaving 8 bases unmatched. For the CDR3, the DNA is TGTGCCAGCAGTCGACCGGGACTAGCGGGATGGGAGCAGTACTTC. The encoded protein is CASSRPGLAGWEQYF.